The 5 T cell receptor beta chains below were found in one sample sequenced in a study of blood T cell repertoires in COVID-19. The table came from immunoSEQ multiplex PCR; TCRdb's copy has only in-frame clones and leaves some out. The sample includes approximately 100,000 clones, around 85% of them seen just once. Sequencing input: peripheral blood. The receptors stem from a woman aged 80 or older with active or convalescent COVID-19.

The J gene is TRBJ1-6, the V gene TRBV2; a weak D match, TRBD1 (5 bases). This CDR3 is 13 amino acids long. Germline loops: CDR1 SNHLY, CDR2 FYNNEI. Trimming took off 7 bases at V and 10 bases at J, with 14 bases between the two ends. CDR3 sequence (DNA): TGTGCCAGCACGGGGCCCGGAGGGTCACCCCTCCACTTT. It encodes CASTGPGGSPLHF.

This clone was recorded a few times. As DNA, the CDR3 is TGTGCTAGTGGTTTGGGGTCGGTCCCCGACGAGCAGTACTTC. Translation gives CASGLGSVPDEQYF. V gene TRBV12-5 combines with J gene TRBJ2-7; D unresolved. The CDR3 sequence is 14 residues long. Germline CDR1 reads LGHNT; CDR2 reads FRNRAP. The ends were cut back, 1 base at V and 5 bases at J, with 12 bases in the middle. The full variable domain, its missing parts supplied by reference TRBV12-5 and TRBJ2-7, is DARVTQTPRHKVTEMGQEVTMRCQPILGHNTVFWYRQTMMQGLELLAYFRNRAPLDDSGMPKDRFSAEMPDATLATLKIQPSEPRDSAVYFCASGLGSVPDEQYFGPGTRLTVT.

J is TRBJ2-7 and V is TRBV4-2; 9 positions agree with TRBD2. CDR1 and CDR2 (germline): LGHNA, YNFKEQ. The CDR3 sequence is 16 residues long. V was pared by 0 bases and J by 5 bases, with 8 bases of the junction left unmatched. CDR3 sequence reads: CASSQDKRGAMDEQYF. CDR3 bases: TGTGCCAGCAGCCAAGATAAGCGGGGGGCCATGGACGAGCAGTACTTC.

The rearrangement uses TRBV7-2 and TRBJ2-1, with TRBD2 as a possible D gene (6 bases). The CDR3 is made up of 15 amino acids. Germline V gives CDR1 SGHTA, CDR2 FQGNSA. Trimming took off 3 bases at V and 9 bases at J, with 18 bases between the two ends. The CDR3 DNA follows: TGTGCCAGCAGCTTTACCGCGGGAAGGTTTGTTGAGCAGTTCTTC. As protein: CASSFTAGRFVEQFF.

The V call is TRBV6-2 or TRBV6-3, the J call TRBJ1-1; a weak D match, TRBD1 (6 bases). V was trimmed by 6 bases and J by 6 bases, leaving 17 bases between them. The CDR3 consists of 14 residues. Per germline, CDR1 MNHEY and CDR2 SVGEGT. For the CDR3, the DNA is TGTGCCAGCAGCCGAATACAGGGTAAGCCTGAAGCTTTCTTT. This translates into CASSRIQGKPEAFF.